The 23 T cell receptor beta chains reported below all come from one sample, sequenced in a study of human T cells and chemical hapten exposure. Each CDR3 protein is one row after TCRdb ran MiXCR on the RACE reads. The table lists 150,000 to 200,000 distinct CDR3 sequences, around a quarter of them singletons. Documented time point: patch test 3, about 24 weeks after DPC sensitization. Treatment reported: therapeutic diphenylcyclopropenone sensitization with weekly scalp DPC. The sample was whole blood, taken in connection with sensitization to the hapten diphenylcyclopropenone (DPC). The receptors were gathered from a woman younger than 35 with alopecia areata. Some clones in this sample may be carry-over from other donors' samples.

This chain's CDR3 is CASERGRNTGELFF. The CDR3 DNA reads as TGTGCCAGCGAGCGGGGGCGGAACACCGGGGAGCTGTTTTTT. The chain is built from TRBV27 and TRBJ2-2; 8 nucleotides agree with TRBD2. Per germline, CDR1 MNHEY and CDR2 SMNVEV (reference sequence). CDR3 length: 14 residues. J gave up 1 base and V 8 bases, and 3 bases lay outside the gene matches.

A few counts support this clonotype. The CDR3 nucleotides are TGCAGCGCCGGGACAGTTTACGAGCAGTACTTC. This gives the protein CSAGTVYEQYF. The V gene is TRBV29-1, the J gene TRBJ2-7; 7 bases agree with TRBD1. The CDR3 loop spans 11 amino acids. The germline V gene has CDR1 SQVTM and CDR2 ANQGSEA. J gave up 4 bases and V 7 bases, and 4 bases lay outside the gene matches.

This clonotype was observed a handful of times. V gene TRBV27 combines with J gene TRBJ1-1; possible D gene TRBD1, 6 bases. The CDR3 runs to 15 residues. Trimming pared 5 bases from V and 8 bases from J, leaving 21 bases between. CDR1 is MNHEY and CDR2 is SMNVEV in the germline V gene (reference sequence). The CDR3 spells CASSLLAMGAAEAFF. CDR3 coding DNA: TGTGCCAGCAGTCTACTTGCGATGGGGGCGGCGGAAGCTTTCTTT.

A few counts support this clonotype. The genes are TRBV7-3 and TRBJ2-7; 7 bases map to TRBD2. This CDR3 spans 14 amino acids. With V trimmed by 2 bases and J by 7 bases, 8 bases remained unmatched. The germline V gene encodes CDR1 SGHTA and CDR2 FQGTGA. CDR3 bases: TGTGCCAGCAGCTTATCGGGGGGAGTAGGGGAGCAGTACTTC. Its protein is CASSLSGGVGEQYF.

The CDR3 sequence is CSVVAGGSTQYF. The CDR3 DNA reads as TGCAGCGTTGTAGCGGGAGGTTCAACCCAGTACTTC. The chain employs TRBV29-1 and TRBJ2-5, with 10 bases that match TRBD2. Per the germline V gene, CDR1 is SQVTM and CDR2 is ANQGSEA. CDR3 length equals 12 residues. V dropped 4 bases and J dropped 8; count of bases not matched to a gene: 4.

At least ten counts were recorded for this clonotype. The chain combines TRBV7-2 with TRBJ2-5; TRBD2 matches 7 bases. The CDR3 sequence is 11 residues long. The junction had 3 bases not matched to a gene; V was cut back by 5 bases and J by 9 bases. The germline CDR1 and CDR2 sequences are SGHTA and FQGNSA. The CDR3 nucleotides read TGTGCCAGCAGCATCCGGGGGGCCCAGTACTTC. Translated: CASSIRGAQYF.

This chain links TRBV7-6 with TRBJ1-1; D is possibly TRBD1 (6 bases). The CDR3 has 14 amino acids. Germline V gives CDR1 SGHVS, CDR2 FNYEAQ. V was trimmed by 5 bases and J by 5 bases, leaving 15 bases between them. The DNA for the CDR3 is TGTGCCAGCAGCCCCCTGACAGGCGGAACTGAAGCTTTCTTT. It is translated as CASSPLTGGTEAFF.

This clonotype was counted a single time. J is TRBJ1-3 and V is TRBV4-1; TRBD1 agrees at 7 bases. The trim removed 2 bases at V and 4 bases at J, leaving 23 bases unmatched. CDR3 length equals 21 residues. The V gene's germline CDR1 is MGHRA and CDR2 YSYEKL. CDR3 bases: TGCGCCAGCAGCCAATTCCTGATGGGCCGGATGGCAGGGGGATCCGGAAACACCATATATTTT. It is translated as CASSQFLMGRMAGGSGNTIYF.

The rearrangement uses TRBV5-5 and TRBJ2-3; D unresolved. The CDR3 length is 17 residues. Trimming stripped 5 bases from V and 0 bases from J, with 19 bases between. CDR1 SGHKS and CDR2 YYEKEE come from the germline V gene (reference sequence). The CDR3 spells CASSPTSTGTSTDTQYF. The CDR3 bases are TGTGCCAGCAGTCCTACCTCGACGGGTACTAGCACAGATACGCAGTATTTT.

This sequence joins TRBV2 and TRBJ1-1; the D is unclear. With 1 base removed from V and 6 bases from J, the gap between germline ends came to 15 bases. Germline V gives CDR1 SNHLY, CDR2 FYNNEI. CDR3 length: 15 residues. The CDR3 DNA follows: TGTGCCAGCAGTGAAGGAAGTGCGAGGGTATCTGAAGCTTTCTTT. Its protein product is CASSEGSARVSEAFF.

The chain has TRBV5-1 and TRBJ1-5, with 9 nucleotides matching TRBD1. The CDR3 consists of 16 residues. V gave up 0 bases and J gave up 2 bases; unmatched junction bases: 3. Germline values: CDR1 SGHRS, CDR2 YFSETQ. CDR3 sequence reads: CASSLGDRAGNQPQHF. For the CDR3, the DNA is TGCGCCAGCAGCTTGGGGGACAGGGCCGGCAATCAGCCCCAGCATTTT.

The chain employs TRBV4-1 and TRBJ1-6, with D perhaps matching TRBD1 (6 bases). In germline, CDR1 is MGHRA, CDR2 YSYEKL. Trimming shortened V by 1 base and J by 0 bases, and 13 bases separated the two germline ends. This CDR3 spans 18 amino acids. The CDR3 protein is CASSQVPAGASYNSPLHF. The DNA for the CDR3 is TGCGCCAGCAGCCAAGTCCCGGCAGGGGCCTCCTATAATTCACCCCTCCACTTT.

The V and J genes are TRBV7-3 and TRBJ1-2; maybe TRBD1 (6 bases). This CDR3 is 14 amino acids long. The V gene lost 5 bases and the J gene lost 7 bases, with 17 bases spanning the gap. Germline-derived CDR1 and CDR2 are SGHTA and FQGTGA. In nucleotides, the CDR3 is TGTGCCAGCAGCCCAGAAGGGGGGCTCGGTGGCTACACCTTC. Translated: CASSPEGGLGGYTF.

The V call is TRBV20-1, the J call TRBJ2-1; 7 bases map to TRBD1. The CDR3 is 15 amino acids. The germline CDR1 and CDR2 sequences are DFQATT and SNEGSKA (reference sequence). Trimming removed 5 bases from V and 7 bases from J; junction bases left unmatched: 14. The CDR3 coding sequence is TGCAGTGCTCGAGGGGGCAGGGCTTGGCGAAATGAGCAGTTCTTC. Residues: CSARGGRAWRNEQFF.

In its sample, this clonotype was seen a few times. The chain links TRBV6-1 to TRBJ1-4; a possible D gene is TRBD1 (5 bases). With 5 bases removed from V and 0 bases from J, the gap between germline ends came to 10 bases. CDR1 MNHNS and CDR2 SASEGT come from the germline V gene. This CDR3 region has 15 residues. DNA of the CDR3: TGTGCCAGCAGTATACAGGAAGCAACTAATGAAAAACTGTTTTTT. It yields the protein CASSIQEATNEKLFF.

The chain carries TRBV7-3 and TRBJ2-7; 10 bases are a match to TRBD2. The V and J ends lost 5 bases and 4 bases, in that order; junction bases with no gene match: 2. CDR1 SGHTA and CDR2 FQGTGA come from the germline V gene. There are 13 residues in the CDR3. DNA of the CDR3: TGTGCCAGCAGCCCTAGCGGGGGATACGAGCAGTACTTC. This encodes CASSPSGGYEQYF.

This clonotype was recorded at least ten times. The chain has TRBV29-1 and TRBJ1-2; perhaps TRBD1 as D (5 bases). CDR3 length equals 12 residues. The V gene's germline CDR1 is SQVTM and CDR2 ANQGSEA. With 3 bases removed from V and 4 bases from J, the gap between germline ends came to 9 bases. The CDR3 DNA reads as TGCAGCGTTGATTGGGGGAGCTATGGCTACACCTTC. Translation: CSVDWGSYGYTF.

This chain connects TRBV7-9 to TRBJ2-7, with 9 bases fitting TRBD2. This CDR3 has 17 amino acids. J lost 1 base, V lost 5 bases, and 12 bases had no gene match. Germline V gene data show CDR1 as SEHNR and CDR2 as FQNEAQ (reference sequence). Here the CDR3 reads CASSPLLGLATSYEQYF. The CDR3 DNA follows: TGTGCCAGCAGCCCGTTGCTCGGACTAGCGACATCCTACGAGCAGTACTTC.

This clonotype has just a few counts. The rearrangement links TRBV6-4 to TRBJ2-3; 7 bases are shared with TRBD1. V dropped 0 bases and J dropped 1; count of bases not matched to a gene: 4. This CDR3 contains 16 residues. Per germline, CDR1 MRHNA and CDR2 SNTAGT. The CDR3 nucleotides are TGTGCCAGCAGTGACTCGAAGGGGGCGGGCACAGATACGCAGTATTTT. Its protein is CASSDSKGAGTDTQYF.

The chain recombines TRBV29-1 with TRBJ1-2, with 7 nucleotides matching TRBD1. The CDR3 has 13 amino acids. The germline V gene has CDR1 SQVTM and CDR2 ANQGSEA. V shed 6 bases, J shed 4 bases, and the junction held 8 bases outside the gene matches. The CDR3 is CSVQSQGGYGYTF. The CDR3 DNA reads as TGCAGCGTCCAATCTCAGGGGGGCTATGGCTACACCTTC.

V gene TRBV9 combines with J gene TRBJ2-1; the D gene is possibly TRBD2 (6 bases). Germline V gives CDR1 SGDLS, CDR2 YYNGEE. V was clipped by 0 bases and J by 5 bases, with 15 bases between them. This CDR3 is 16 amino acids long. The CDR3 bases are TGTGCCAGCAGCGTAGCTCCCGGGAGAGAGGACAATGAGCAGTTCTTC. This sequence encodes CASSVAPGREDNEQFF.

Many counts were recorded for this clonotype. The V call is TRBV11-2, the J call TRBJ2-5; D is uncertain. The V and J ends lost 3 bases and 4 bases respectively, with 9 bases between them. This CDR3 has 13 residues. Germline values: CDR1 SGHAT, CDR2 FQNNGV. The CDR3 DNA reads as TGTGCCAGCAGCTTGGGGTTAGGAGAGACCCAGTACTTC. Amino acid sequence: CASSLGLGETQYF.

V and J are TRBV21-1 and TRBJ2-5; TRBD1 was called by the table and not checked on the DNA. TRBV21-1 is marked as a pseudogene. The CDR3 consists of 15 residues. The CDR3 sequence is CASSKVPGWEETQYF. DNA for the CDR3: TGTGCCAGCAGCAAAGTCCCGGGGTGGGAGGAGACCCAGTACTTC.